Included here is one T cell receptor beta chain sequence, with context. These data originate in a study of blood T cell repertoires in COVID-19. Study as a whole: Samples came from the United States, Italy and Spain, spanning acute and convalescent COVID-19.

Deletions cut 7 bases from V and 0 bases from J, with 12 bases between. The CDR3 is 14 residues long. The germline gives CDR1 ENHRY, CDR2 SYGVKD. In the authors' methods: Quantification of nucleated cells was approximated via reference gene primer amplification. Repertoires were generated with immunoSEQ multiplex PCR, while TCRdb's copy carries only in-frame clones and drops some. V, J and clone size are those of that table, while D and trimming were read from the DNA. The sample lists about 440,000 clones, nearly 90% occurring once. The J gene is TRBJ1-1, the V gene TRBV10-3; D might be TRBD1 (6 bases). This sequence was found in a young woman with acute COVID-19. The sequenced sample was PBMCs or T cells enriched from blood (not recorded which). CDR3 amino acids: CAINTGTLNTEAFF. For the CDR3, the DNA is TGTGCCATCAACACCGGGACACTGAACACTGAAGCTTTCTTT.